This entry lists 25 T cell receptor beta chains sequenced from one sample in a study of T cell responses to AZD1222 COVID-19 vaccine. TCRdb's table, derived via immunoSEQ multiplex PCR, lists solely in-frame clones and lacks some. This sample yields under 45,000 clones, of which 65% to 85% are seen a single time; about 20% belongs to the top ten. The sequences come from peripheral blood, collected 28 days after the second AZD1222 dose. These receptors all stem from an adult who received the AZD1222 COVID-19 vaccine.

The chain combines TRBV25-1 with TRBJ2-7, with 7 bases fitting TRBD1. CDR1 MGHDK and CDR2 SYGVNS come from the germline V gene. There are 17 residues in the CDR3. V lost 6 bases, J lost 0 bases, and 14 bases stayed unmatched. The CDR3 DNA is TGTGCCAGCAGCCGCACCAGTCAGGGGGTGAGCTCCTACGAGCAGTACTTC. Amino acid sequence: CASSRTSQGVSSYEQYF.

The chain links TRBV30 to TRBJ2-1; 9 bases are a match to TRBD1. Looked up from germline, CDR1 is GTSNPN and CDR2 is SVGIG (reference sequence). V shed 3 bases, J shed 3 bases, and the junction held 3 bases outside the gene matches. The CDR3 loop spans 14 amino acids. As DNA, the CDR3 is TGTGCCTGGAGGGGGACAGGGAGCTACAATGAGCAGTTCTTC. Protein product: CAWRGTGSYNEQFF.

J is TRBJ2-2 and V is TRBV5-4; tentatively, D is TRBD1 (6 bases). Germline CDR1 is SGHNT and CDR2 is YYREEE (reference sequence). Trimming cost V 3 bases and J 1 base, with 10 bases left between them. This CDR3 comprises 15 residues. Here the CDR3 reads CASSSRTENTGELFF. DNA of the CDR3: TGTGCCAGCAGCTCCAGGACAGAGAACACCGGGGAGCTGTTTTTT.

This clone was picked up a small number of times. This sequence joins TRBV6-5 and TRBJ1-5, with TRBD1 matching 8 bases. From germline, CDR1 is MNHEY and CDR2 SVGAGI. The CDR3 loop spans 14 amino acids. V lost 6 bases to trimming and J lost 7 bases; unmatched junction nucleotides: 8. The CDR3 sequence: CASRRTGSGQPQHF. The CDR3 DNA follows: TGTGCCAGCAGAAGGACAGGGTCGGGCCAGCCCCAGCATTTT.

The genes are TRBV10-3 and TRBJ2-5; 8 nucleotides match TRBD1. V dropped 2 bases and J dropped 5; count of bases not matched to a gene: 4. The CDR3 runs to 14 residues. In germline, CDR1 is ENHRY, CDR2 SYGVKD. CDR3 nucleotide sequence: TGTGCCATCAGTGAGGGCAGGGGGCTTGAGACCCAGTACTTC. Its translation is CAISEGRGLETQYF.

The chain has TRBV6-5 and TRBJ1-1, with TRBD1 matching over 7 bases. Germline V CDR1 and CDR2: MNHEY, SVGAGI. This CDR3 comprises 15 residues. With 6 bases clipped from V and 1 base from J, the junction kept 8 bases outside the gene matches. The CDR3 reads CASRHQGGGNTEAFF. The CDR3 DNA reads TGTGCCAGCAGACATCAGGGGGGAGGGAACACTGAAGCTTTCTTT.

Written as DNA, the CDR3 is TGTGCCAGCAGCTGGGGACAGGGGGCAACAGATACGCAGTATTTT. Translating it yields CASSWGQGATDTQYF. The chain carries TRBV7-9 and TRBJ2-3, with 12 bases matching TRBD1. Germline V gives CDR1 SEHNR, CDR2 FQNEAQ (reference sequence). CDR3 size: 15 residues. V trimming: 4 bases; J trimming: 3 bases; junction bases outside the gene matches: 2.

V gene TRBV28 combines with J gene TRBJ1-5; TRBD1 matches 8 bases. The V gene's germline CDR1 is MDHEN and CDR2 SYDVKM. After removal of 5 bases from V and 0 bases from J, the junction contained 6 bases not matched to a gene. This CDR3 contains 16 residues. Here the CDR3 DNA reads TGTGCCAGCAGTGCGATGCAGGGGGCTAGCAATCAGCCCCAGCATTTT. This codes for CASSAMQGASNQPQHF.

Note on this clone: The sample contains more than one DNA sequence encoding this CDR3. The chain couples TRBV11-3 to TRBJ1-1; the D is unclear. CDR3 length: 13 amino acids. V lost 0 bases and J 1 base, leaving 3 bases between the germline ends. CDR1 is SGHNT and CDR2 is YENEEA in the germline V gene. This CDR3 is CASSLDRNTEAFF. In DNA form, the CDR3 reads TGTGCCAGCAGCTTAGACCGGAACACTGAAGCTTTCTTT.

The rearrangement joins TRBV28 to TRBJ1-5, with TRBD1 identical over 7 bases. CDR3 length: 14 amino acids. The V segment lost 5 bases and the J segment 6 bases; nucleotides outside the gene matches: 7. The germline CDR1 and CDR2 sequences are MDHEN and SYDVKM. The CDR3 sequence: CASSKDRAVQPQHF. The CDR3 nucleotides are TGTGCCAGCAGTAAAGACAGGGCTGTTCAGCCCCAGCATTTT.

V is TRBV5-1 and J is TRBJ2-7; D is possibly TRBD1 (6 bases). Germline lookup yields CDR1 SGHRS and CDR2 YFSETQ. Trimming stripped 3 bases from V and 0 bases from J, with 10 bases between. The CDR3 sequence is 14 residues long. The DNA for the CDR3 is TGCGCCAGCAGCTGGCAGGACAGCTCCTACGAGCAGTACTTC. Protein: CASSWQDSSYEQYF. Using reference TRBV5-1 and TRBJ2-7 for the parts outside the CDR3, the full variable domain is KAGVTQTPRYLIKTRGQQVTLSCSPISGHRSVSWYQQTPGQGLQFLFEYFSETQRNKGNFPGRFSGRQFSNSRSEMNVSTLELGDSALYLCASSWQDSSYEQYFGPGTRLTVT.

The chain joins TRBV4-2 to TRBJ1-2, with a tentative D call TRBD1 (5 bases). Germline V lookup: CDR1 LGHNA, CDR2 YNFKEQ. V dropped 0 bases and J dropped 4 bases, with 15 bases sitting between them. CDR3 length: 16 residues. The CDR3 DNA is TGTGCCAGCAGCCAAGATCGACAGCGCTCATTCTATGGCTACACCTTC. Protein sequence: CASSQDRQRSFYGYTF.

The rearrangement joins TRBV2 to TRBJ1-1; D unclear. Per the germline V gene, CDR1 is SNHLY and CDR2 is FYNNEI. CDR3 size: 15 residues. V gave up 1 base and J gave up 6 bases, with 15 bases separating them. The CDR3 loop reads CASSEGSGSNAEAFF. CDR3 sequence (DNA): TGTGCCAGCAGTGAAGGTAGCGGGTCGAATGCTGAAGCTTTCTTT. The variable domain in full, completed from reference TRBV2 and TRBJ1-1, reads EPEVTQTPSHQVTQMGQEVILRCVPISNHLYFYWYRQILGQKVEFLVSFYNNEISEKSEIFDDQFSVERPDGSNFTLKIRSTKLEDSAMYFCASSEGSGSNAEAFFGQGTRLTVV.

This CDR3 reads CASSQEPLAAQETQYF. As DNA, the CDR3 is TGTGCCAGCAGCCAAGAACCACTAGCGGCCCAAGAGACCCAGTACTTC. The chain has TRBV4-2 and TRBJ2-5, with TRBD2 matching over 8 bases. The trim removed 0 bases at V and 1 base at J, leaving 4 bases unmatched. The CDR3 length is 16 residues. The germline V gene has CDR1 LGHNA and CDR2 YNFKEQ.

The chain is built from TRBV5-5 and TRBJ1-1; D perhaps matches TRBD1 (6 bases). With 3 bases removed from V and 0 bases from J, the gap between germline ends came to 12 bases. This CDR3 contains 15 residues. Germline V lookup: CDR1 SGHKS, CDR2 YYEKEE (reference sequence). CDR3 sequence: CASSSLQGMNTEAFF. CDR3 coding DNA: TGTGCCAGCAGCTCCCTTCAGGGGATGAACACTGAAGCTTTCTTT.

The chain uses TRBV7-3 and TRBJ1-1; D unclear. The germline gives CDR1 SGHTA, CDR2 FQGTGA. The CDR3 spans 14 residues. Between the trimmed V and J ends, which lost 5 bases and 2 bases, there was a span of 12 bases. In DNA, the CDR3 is TGTGCCAGCAGCGTGACCCCCGGAAACACTGAAGCTTTCTTT. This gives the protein CASSVTPGNTEAFF.

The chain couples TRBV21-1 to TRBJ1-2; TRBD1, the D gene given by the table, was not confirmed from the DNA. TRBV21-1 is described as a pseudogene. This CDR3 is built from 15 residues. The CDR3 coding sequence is TGTGCCAGCAGCATGGCTGGACAGGGAGGTTATGGCTACACCTTC. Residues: CASSMAGQGGYGYTF.

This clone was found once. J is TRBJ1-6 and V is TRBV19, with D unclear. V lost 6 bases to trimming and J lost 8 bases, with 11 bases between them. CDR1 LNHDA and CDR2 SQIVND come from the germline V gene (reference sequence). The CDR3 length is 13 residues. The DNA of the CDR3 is TGTGCCAGTAGGAGGGCCCTCGATTCACCCCTCCACTTT. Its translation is CASRRALDSPLHF.

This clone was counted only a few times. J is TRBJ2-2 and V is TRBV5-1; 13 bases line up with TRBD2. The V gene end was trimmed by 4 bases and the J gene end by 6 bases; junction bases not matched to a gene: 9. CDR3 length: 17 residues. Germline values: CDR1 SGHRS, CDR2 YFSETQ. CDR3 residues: CASSGGLAGTRSGELFF. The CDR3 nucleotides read TGCGCCAGCAGCGGGGGACTAGCGGGGACACGTTCCGGGGAGCTGTTTTTT.

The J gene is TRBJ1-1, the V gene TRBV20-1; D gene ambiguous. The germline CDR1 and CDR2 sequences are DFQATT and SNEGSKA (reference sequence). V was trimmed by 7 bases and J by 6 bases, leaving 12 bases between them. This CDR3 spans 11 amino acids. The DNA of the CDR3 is TGCAGTGGGTGGGGTATGGCTGAAGCTTTCTTT. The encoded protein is CSGWGMAEAFF.

CDR3 sequence: CASSLPQGSAGNTIYF. The CDR3 DNA sequence: TGCGCCAGCAGCCTACCACAGGGATCGGCTGGAAACACCATATATTTT. V is TRBV5-1 and J is TRBJ1-3, with a possible D match to TRBD1 (6 bases). This CDR3 region has 16 residues. The germline V gene encodes CDR1 SGHRS and CDR2 YFSETQ. With 4 bases removed from V and 2 bases from J, the gap between germline ends came to 16 bases.

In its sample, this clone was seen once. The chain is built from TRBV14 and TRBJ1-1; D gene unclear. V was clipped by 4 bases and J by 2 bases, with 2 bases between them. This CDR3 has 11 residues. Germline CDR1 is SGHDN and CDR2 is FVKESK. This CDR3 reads CASSLNTEAFF. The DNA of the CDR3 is TGTGCCAGCAGCCTTAACACTGAAGCTTTCTTT.

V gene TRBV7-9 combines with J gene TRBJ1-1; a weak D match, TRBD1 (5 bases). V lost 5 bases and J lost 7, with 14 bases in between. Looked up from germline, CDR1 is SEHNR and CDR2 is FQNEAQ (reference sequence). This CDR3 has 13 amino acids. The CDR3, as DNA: TGTGCCAGCAGCCCTCGGACACCTGGTGAAGCTTTCTTT. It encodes CASSPRTPGEAFF.

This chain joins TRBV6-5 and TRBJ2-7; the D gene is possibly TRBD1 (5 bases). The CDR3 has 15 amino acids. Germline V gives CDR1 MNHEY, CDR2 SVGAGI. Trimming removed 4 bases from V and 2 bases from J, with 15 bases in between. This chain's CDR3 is CASSSPAGIPYEQYF. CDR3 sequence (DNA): TGTGCCAGCAGTTCCCCCGCAGGGATACCCTACGAGCAGTACTTC.

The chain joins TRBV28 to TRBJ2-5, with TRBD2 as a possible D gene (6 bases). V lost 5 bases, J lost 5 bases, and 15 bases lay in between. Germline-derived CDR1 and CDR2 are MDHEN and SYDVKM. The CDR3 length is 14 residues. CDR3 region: CASSGPRGGETQYF. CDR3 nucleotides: TGTGCCAGCAGTGGACCGCGGGGTGGCGAGACCCAGTACTTC. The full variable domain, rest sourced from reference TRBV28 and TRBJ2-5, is DVKVTQSSRYLVKRTGEKVFLECVQDMDHENMFWYRQDPGLGLRLIYFSYDVKMKEKGDIPEGYSVSREKKERFSLILESASTNQTSMYLCASSGPRGGETQYFGPGTRLLVL.